These T cell receptor beta chains were read from a single sample in a study of blood T cell repertoires in COVID-19. Using immunoSEQ multiplex PCR, the repertoire was profiled, and TCRdb retains in-frame clones only, with some absent. The sample holds fewer than 250,000 clones, around 84% seen once. The sample consisted of peripheral blood. The source is a man aged 30 to 45 with active or convalescent COVID-19. Each CDR3 is given with its conserved first and last residue. Fields, in order: clone size, J gene, D gene, V gene, CDR3 protein, CDR3 DNA. A D gene is named only where the DNA matches it firmly. Clone size is stated in some rows and not others, as once, few, many or a class when expanded.

- | TRBJ2-4 | TRBD1 | TRBV5-6 | CASSFRDSKNIQYF | TGTGCCAGCAGCTTTAGGGACAGCAAAAACATTCAGTACTTC
- | TRBJ2-1 | TRBD2 | TRBV18 | CASVAGGAYNEQFF | TGTGCCAGCGTAGCGGGAGGCGCCTACAATGAGCAGTTCTTC
- | TRBJ2-1 | - | TRBV4-3 | CASSQDRWRASYNEQFF | TGCGCCAGCAGCCAAGATCGTTGGCGGGCGTCCTACAATGAGCAGTTCTTC
- | TRBJ2-6 | TRBD1 | TRBV6-1 | CASSAQGATGANVLTF | TGTGCCAGCAGTGCACAGGGGGCGACCGGGGCCAACGTCCTGACTTTC
- | TRBJ2-4 | TRBD2 | TRBV5-1 | CASSQGLAGGLAKNIQYF | TGCGCCAGCAGCCAGGGACTAGCGGGGGGGCTAGCCAAAAACATTCAGTACTTC
- | TRBJ2-1 | - | TRBV30 | CAWSVPGSSYNEQFF | TGTGCCTGGAGTGTCCCGGGGAGCTCCTACAATGAGCAGTTCTTC
- | TRBJ2-1 | TRBD2 | TRBV3-1/TRBV3-2 | CASSQELAGGPLGNEQFF | TGTGCCAGCAGCCAGGAACTAGCGGGAGGGCCCTTGGGCAATGAGCAGTTCTTC
- | TRBJ2-2 | TRBD2 | TRBV5-1 | CASLNLAGADTGELFF | TGCGCCAGCCTGAATTTAGCGGGGGCCGACACCGGGGAGCTGTTTTTT
- | TRBJ1-6 | TRBD1 | TRBV28 | CASSTLQGSSSPLHF | TGTGCCAGCAGTACCTTACAGGGGTCAAGTTCACCCCTCCACTTT
few | TRBJ1-5 | TRBD1 | TRBV19 | CASSTRTGGNQPQHF | TGTGCCAGTAGTACTCGGACAGGGGGGAATCAGCCCCAGCATTTT
- | TRBJ1-5 | - | TRBV12-3/TRBV12-4 | CASRPDRRQPQHF | TGTGCCAGCAGACCTGACAGGCGTCAGCCCCAGCATTTT
- | TRBJ2-3 | - | TRBV11-2 | CASSLGTNTDTQYF | TGTGCCAGCAGCTTGGGGACAAACACAGATACGCAGTATTTT
- | TRBJ2-1 | TRBD1 | TRBV29-1 | CTIGQGAYNEQFF | TGCACCATCGGACAGGGGGCCTACAATGAGCAGTTCTTC
once | TRBJ2-7 | TRBD2 | TRBV28 | CASSRGGAEFTYEQYF | TGTGCCAGCAGTCGCGGGGGGGCAGAGTTTACCTACGAGCAGTACTTC
- | TRBJ2-7 | - | TRBV28 | CASSFGGTGYEQYF | TGTGCCAGCAGTTTTGGGGGGACTGGATACGAGCAGTACTTC
once | TRBJ2-2 | TRBD2 | TRBV7-6 | CASSLDSFSGANTGELFF | TGTGCCAGCAGCTTAGATAGTTTTAGCGGGGCGAACACCGGGGAGCTGTTTTTT
- | TRBJ2-5 | - | TRBV9 | CASGSDGETQYF | TGTGCCAGTGGGAGTGATGGAGAGACCCAGTACTTC
- | TRBJ2-7 | TRBD1 | TRBV6-6 | CASSSTGTGDTEQYF | TGTGCCAGCAGTTCGACCGGGACAGGGGATACCGAGCAGTACTTC
- | TRBJ2-3 | TRBD2 | TRBV9 | CASSAGGPTDTQYF | TGTGCCAGCAGCGCGGGGGGACCCACAGATACGCAGTATTTT
- | TRBJ2-7 | TRBD2 | TRBV11-2 | CASSPLGGEQYF | TGTGCCAGCAGCCCCCTGGGAGGGGAGCAGTACTTC